Following are 24 T cell receptor beta chains from one sample sequenced in a study of OX40 agonist ivuxolimab in advanced cancers. Sequenced by immunoSEQ multiplex PCR; TCRdb stores in-frame clones only, minus some. The sample has under 200,000 clones; roughly 94% are singletons. The sample was CD4+ or CD8+ T cells sorted from blood, taken in a trial of the OX40 agonist ivuxolimab. The source is an adult with an advanced solid tumor such as melanoma, head and neck, liver or kidney cancer.

This clone has just one count. V is TRBV6-5 and J is TRBJ2-2; a weak D match, TRBD1 (5 bases). In germline, CDR1 is MNHEY, CDR2 SVGAGI. V was trimmed by 4 bases and J by 5 bases, leaving 11 bases between them. CDR3 length: 14 residues. The CDR3 here is CASSSGWGTGELFF. For the CDR3, the DNA is TGTGCCAGCAGTTCAGGGTGGGGAACCGGGGAGCTGTTTTTT.

The chain employs TRBV6-6 and TRBJ1-4, with D perhaps matching TRBD1 (5 bases). The CDR3 covers 14 residues. Trimming cost V 6 bases and J 7 bases, with 15 bases left between them. CDR1 MNHNY and CDR2 SVGAGI come from the germline V gene (reference sequence). For the CDR3, the DNA is TGTGCCAGCAGGGGACCGGGGGGTGCTGAAAAACTGTTTTTT. Translated: CASRGPGGAEKLFF.

V is TRBV10-3 and J is TRBJ2-5; D is perhaps TRBD1 (5 bases). This CDR3 spans 13 amino acids. The ends were cut back, 6 bases at V and 5 bases at J, with 13 bases in the middle. CDR1 and CDR2 (germline): ENHRY, SYGVKD. Here the CDR3 reads CAISPRVWETQYF. For the CDR3, the DNA is TGTGCCATCAGCCCCAGGGTGTGGGAGACCCAGTACTTC.

The chain carries TRBV7-2 and TRBJ2-1, with D perhaps matching TRBD2 (6 bases). This CDR3 region has 16 residues. V shed 0 bases and J shed 4 bases, with 13 bases lying between them. Germline lookup yields CDR1 SGHTA and CDR2 FQGNSA. The CDR3 DNA sequence: TGTGCCAGCAGCTTAGCGCTGGGACTCGGTTACAATGAGCAGTTCTTC. This translates into CASSLALGLGYNEQFF.

The gene calls are TRBV28 and TRBJ2-1; no firm D call. The germline V gene encodes CDR1 MDHEN and CDR2 SYDVKM. This CDR3 contains 13 residues. V was shortened by 5 bases and J by 9 bases, with 14 bases between the two germline ends. The CDR3 region is CASSPGTTGEQFF. CDR3 in DNA: TGTGCCAGCAGTCCCGGAACTACCGGTGAGCAGTTCTTC.

J is TRBJ1-2 and V is TRBV19, with no clear D. V was shortened by 3 bases and J by 3 bases, with 11 bases between the two germline ends. The CDR3 loop spans 14 amino acids. Germline V gene lookup returns CDR1 LNHDA and CDR2 SQIVND (reference sequence). The chain's CDR3 is CASSMGIRDYGYTF. DNA of the CDR3: TGTGCCAGTAGTATGGGAATTCGAGACTATGGCTACACCTTC.

This chain uses TRBV5-1 with TRBJ2-4; the D is unclear. The ends were cut back, 0 bases at V and 4 bases at J, with 11 bases in the middle. The CDR3 runs 15 residues. CDR1 and CDR2 from the germline V gene are SGHRS and YFSETQ. The CDR3 DNA follows: TGCGCCAGCAGCTTGGAGAGTTCCAGGAAAAACATTCAGTACTTC. Translating it yields CASSLESSRKNIQYF.

The chain joins TRBV7-2 to TRBJ2-2; D unresolved. Trimming pared 0 bases from V and 0 bases from J, leaving 11 bases between. The V gene's germline CDR1 is SGHTA and CDR2 FQGNSA. The CDR3 is made up of 17 amino acids. The CDR3 sequence: CASSLANVGSNTGELFF. For the CDR3, the DNA is TGTGCCAGCAGCTTAGCGAATGTCGGCTCGAACACCGGGGAGCTGTTTTTT.

This clone was counted once. The chain combines TRBV7-2 with TRBJ2-1, with TRBD2 as a possible D gene (7 bases). CDR1 and CDR2 from the germline V gene are SGHTA and FQGNSA. This CDR3 region has 13 residues. The ends were cut back, 5 bases at V and 10 bases at J, with 15 bases in the middle. The DNA of the CDR3 is TGTGCCAGCAGCGTCAACAGGGAGGGGGAGCAGTTCTTC. Its protein product is CASSVNREGEQFF.

The rearrangement links TRBV15 to TRBJ2-3, with 9 nucleotides matching TRBD2. J lost 3 bases, V lost 3 bases, and 10 bases had no gene match. Germline-derived CDR1 and CDR2 are LNHNV and YYDKDF (reference sequence). There are 17 residues in the CDR3. The CDR3 region has the DNA TGTGCCACCAGCAGGCGGCGGGGGGGCTTGAATACAGATACGCAGTATTTT. The encoded protein is CATSRRRGGLNTDTQYF.

V and J are TRBV5-6 and TRBJ2-3, with D unclear. The CDR3 is 15 amino acids. The V gene's germline CDR1 is SGHDT and CDR2 YYEEEE. V was clipped by 1 base and J by 4 bases, with 13 bases between them. This chain's CDR3 is CASSLKWIRADTQYF. The CDR3 DNA is TGTGCCAGCAGCTTGAAATGGATAAGGGCAGATACGCAGTATTTT.

This chain links TRBV18 with TRBJ1-1; D gene uncertain. CDR1 is KGHSH and CDR2 is LQKENI in the germline V gene. Trimming removed 2 bases from V and 3 bases from J, with 19 bases in between. CDR3 size: 17 residues. As DNA, the CDR3 is TGTGCCAGCTCACCATCGGTACGAGGTGCGTTGGACACTGAAGCTTTCTTT. Its protein product is CASSPSVRGALDTEAFF.

This chain joins TRBV6-5 and TRBJ2-7; D is uncertain. There are 11 residues in the CDR3. The V end lost 6 bases, the J end lost 1 base, and 4 bases lay between the germline ends. CDR1 and CDR2 from the germline V gene are MNHEY and SVGAGI. In nucleotides, the CDR3 is TGTGCCAGCAGCTTTTCCTACGAGCAGTACTTC. Translating it yields CASSFSYEQYF.

J is TRBJ1-5 and V is TRBV19, with TRBD1 matching 9 bases. Trimming cost V 7 bases and J 6 bases; bases outside gene matches: 10. This CDR3 has 15 amino acids. Per the germline V gene, CDR1 is LNHDA and CDR2 is SQIVND (reference sequence). This chain's CDR3 is CASTTGQGVRQPQHF. CDR3 nucleotides: TGTGCCAGTACCACGGGACAGGGAGTGCGTCAGCCCCAGCATTTT. The variable domain in full, with the rest retrieved from reference TRBV19 and TRBJ1-5, is DGGITQSPKYLFRKEGQNVTLSCEQNLNHDAMYWYRQDPGQGLRLIYYSQIVNDFQKGDIAEGYSVSREKKESFPLTVTSAQKNPTAFYLCASTTGQGVRQPQHFGDGTRLSIL.

The chain links TRBV9 to TRBJ2-7, with D possibly being TRBD2 (6 bases). This CDR3 comprises 15 residues. Looked up from germline, CDR1 is SGDLS and CDR2 is YYNGEE. V lost 4 bases to trimming and J lost 1 base, with 15 bases between them. CDR3 in amino acids: CASSPQEGTSYEQYF. In nucleotides, the CDR3 is TGTGCCAGCAGCCCCCAGGAGGGGACTTCCTACGAGCAGTACTTC.

The CDR3, as DNA: TGTGCCAGCTCTAACACAGGGGACTATGGCTACACCTTC. Translation gives CASSNTGDYGYTF. V and J are TRBV18 and TRBJ1-2, with TRBD1 matching 7 bases. Germline V gene sequence: CDR1 KGHSH, CDR2 LQKENI. Trimming at V came to 6 bases and at J to 3 bases, leaving 4 bases not matched to a gene. This CDR3 region has 13 residues.

J is TRBJ1-6 and V is TRBV5-6; D is possibly TRBD1 (5 bases). The V gene's germline CDR1 is SGHDT and CDR2 YYEEEE. The CDR3 has 19 amino acids. Between the trimmed V and J ends, which lost 0 bases and 5 bases, there was a span of 21 bases. The CDR3, as DNA: TGTGCCAGCAGCTTGGGGGACCGGACCCCCCGAGCGGATAATTCACCCCTCCACTTT. Translated, it gives CASSLGDRTPRADNSPLHF.

The chain recombines TRBV27 with TRBJ2-1, with TRBD2 matching over 8 bases. The CDR3 runs 14 residues. The ends lost 6 bases at V and 7 bases at J; junction bases unmatched: 8. In germline, CDR1 is MNHEY, CDR2 SMNVEV (reference sequence). The CDR3 region has the DNA TGTGCCAGCAGCTACGGGGGGGCCTGGAATGAGCAGTTCTTC. As protein: CASSYGGAWNEQFF.

J is TRBJ1-1 and V is TRBV7-2, with D perhaps matching TRBD1 (5 bases). With 0 bases removed from V and 2 bases from J, the gap between germline ends came to 7 bases. CDR1 SGHTA and CDR2 FQGNSA come from the germline V gene. This CDR3 region has 14 residues. Here the CDR3 reads CASSLARANTEAFF. DNA for the CDR3: TGTGCCAGCAGCTTAGCCAGGGCCAACACTGAAGCTTTCTTT.

The J gene is TRBJ1-2, the V gene TRBV5-8; perhaps TRBD1 as D (6 bases). The germline gives CDR1 SGHTS, CDR2 YDEGEE. The V gene lost 4 bases and the J gene lost 4 bases, with 14 bases spanning the gap. The CDR3 extends over 14 amino acids. This CDR3 reads CASSHAPGAYGYTF. The CDR3 DNA follows: TGTGCCAGCAGCCACGCCCCAGGGGCCTATGGCTACACCTTC.

The rearrangement uses TRBV2 and TRBJ1-2; 7 nucleotides line up with TRBD1. CDR1 is SNHLY and CDR2 is FYNNEI in the germline V gene. There are 12 residues in the CDR3. Trimming took 7 bases from V and 8 from J; bases not matched to a gene: 7. The CDR3 DNA follows: TGTGCCAGCACCCGACAGGGCGGCGGCTACACCTTC. Its translation: CASTRQGGGYTF.

V usage is TRBV19 and J usage is TRBJ2-2; 7 nucleotides line up with TRBD1. Germline CDR1 reads LNHDA; CDR2 reads SQIVND (reference sequence). The J segment lost 4 bases and the V segment lost 7 bases, leaving 12 bases of the junction unmatched. This CDR3 is built from 16 residues. The CDR3 DNA reads as TGTGCCAGTACCTCACCACCGGGACAGATCACCGGGGAGCTGTTTTTT. Residues: CASTSPPGQITGELFF.

The chain combines TRBV5-1 with TRBJ2-7, with a weak D call TRBD1 (5 bases). Germline CDR1 is SGHRS and CDR2 is YFSETQ. V was cut by 0 bases and J by 3 bases, with 13 bases left in between. This CDR3 spans 15 amino acids. CDR3 amino acids: CASSLDSGYGYEQYF. CDR3 DNA sequence: TGCGCCAGCAGCTTGGACTCAGGGTACGGCTACGAGCAGTACTTC. Looking up the rest from reference TRBV5-1 and TRBJ2-7 gives the full variable domain: KAGVTQTPRYLIKTRGQQVTLSCSPISGHRSVSWYQQTPGQGLQFLFEYFSETQRNKGNFPGRFSGRQFSNSRSEMNVSTLELGDSALYLCASSLDSGYGYEQYFGPGTRLTVT.

The genes are TRBV6-5 and TRBJ2-3, with TRBD1 matching over 9 bases. CDR1 and CDR2 (germline): MNHEY, SVGAGI. Trimming at V came to 4 bases and at J to 0 bases, leaving 2 bases not matched to a gene. The CDR3 length is 15 residues. CDR3 amino acids: CASSSQGASTDTQYF. The CDR3 coding sequence is TGTGCCAGCAGTTCACAGGGGGCTAGCACAGATACGCAGTATTTT.